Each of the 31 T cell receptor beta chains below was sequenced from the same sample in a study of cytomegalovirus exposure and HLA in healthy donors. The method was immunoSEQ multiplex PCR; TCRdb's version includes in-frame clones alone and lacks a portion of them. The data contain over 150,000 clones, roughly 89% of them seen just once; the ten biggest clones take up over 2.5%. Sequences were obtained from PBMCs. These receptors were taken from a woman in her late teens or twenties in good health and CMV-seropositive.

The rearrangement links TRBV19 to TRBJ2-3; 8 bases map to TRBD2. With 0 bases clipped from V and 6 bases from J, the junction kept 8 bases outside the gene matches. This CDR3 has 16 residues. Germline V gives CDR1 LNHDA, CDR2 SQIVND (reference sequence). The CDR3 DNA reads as TGTGCCAGTAGTATAGAAGCTCACGGGGGGGCGGATACGCAGTATTTT. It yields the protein CASSIEAHGGADTQYF.

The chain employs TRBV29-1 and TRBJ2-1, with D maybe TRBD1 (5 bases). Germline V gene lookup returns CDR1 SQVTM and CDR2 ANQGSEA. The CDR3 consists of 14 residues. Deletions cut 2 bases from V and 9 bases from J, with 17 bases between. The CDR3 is CSVETGPLRREQFF. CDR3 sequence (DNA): TGCAGCGTTGAAACAGGCCCCCTAAGGCGTGAGCAGTTCTTC.

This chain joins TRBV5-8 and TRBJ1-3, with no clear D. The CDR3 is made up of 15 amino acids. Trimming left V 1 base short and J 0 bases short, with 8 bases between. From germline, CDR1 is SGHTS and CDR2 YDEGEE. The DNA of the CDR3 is TGTGCCAGCAGCTTGATGCGGTCCTCTGGAAACACCATATATTTT. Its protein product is CASSLMRSSGNTIYF.

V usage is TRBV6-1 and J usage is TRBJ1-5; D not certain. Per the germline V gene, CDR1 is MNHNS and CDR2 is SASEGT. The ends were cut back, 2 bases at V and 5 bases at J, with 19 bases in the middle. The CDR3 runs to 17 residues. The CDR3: CASSEFPRITGYQPQHF. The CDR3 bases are TGTGCCAGCAGTGAATTTCCCAGAATCACGGGTTATCAGCCCCAGCATTTT.

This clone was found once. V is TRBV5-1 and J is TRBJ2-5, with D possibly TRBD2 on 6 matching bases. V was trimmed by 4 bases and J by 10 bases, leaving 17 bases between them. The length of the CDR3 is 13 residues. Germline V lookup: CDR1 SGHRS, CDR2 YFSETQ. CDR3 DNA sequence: TGCGCCAGCAGCCCCCGGGACTCCAGTTTCCAGTACTTC. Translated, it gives CASSPRDSSFQYF.

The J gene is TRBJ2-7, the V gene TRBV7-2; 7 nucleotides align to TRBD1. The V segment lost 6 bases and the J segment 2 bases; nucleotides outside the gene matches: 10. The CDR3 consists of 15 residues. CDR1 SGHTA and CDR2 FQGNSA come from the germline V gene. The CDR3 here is CASRTEGQLPYEQYF. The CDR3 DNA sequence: TGTGCCAGCAGGACCGAGGGACAGCTACCCTACGAGCAGTACTTC.

The CDR3 bases are TGTGCCAGCAGGACTAGCGGCACAGATACGCAGTATTTT. Encoded protein: CASRTSGTDTQYF. The rearrangement links TRBV6-1 to TRBJ2-3; TRBD2 matches 8 bases. This CDR3 has 13 residues. The J segment lost 1 base and the V segment lost 6 bases, leaving 0 bases of the junction unmatched. Germline CDR1 MNHNS, CDR2 SASEGT.

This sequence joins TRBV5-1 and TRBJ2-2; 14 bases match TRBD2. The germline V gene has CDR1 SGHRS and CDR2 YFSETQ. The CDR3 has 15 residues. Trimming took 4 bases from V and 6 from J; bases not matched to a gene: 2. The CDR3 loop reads CASSGTSGSAGELFF. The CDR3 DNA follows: TGCGCCAGCAGCGGGACTAGCGGGAGCGCCGGGGAGCTGTTTTTT.

The CDR3: CASSYSIVPGHQYF. For the CDR3, the DNA is TGTGCCAGCAGTTACTCGATTGTACCGGGACATCAGTACTTC. This sequence joins TRBV6-5 and TRBJ2-7, with D possibly being TRBD1 (6 bases). Trimming removed 0 bases from V and 10 bases from J, with 16 bases in between. From germline, CDR1 is MNHEY and CDR2 SVGAGI. This CDR3 has 14 residues.

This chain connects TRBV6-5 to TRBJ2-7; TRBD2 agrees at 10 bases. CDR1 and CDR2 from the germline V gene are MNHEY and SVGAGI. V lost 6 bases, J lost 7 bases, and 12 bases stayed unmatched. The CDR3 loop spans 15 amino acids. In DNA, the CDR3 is TGTGCCAGCAGCCTAGCGGGAGCACGGTTGGGAGAGCAGTACTTC. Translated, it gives CASSLAGARLGEQYF.

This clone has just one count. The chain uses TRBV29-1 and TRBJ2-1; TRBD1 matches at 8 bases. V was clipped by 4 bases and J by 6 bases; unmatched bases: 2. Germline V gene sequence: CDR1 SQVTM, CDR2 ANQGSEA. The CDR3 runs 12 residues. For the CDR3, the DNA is TGCAGCGTTGCGACAGGGGTCAATGAGCAGTTCTTC. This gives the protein CSVATGVNEQFF.

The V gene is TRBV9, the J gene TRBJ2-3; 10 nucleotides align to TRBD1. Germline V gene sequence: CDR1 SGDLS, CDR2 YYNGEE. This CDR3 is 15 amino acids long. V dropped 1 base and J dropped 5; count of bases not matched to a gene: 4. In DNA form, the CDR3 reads TGTGCCAGCAGCGTAAGGGACAGGGGATTAGATACGCAGTATTTT. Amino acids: CASSVRDRGLDTQYF.

The CDR3 sequence is CASSPLAVPLAKNIQYF. Written as DNA, the CDR3 is TGTGCCAGCAGTCCGCTCGCAGTCCCCCTAGCCAAAAACATTCAGTACTTC. The chain couples TRBV28 to TRBJ2-4; no clear D gene. The germline V gene has CDR1 MDHEN and CDR2 SYDVKM. Trimming pared 5 bases from V and 0 bases from J, leaving 17 bases between. CDR3 length: 17 residues. The full variable domain, with the rest looked up from reference TRBV28 and TRBJ2-4, is DVKVTQSSRYLVKRTGEKVFLECVQDMDHENMFWYRQDPGLGLRLIYFSYDVKMKEKGDIPEGYSVSREKKERFSLILESASTNQTSMYLCASSPLAVPLAKNIQYFGAGTRLSVL.

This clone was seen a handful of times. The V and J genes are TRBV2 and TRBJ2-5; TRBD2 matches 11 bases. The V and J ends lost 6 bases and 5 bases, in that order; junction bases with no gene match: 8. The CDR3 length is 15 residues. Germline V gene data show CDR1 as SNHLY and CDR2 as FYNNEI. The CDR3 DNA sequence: TGTGCCAGCAGGGAGACTAGCGGGAAGAGCGAGACCCAGTACTTC. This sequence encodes CASRETSGKSETQYF.

CDR3 protein: CASSIDTSTEAFF. DNA of the CDR3: TGTGCCAGTAGTATTGACACGAGCACTGAAGCTTTCTTT. This chain uses TRBV19 with TRBJ1-1; D not resolved. The germline CDR1 and CDR2 sequences are LNHDA and SQIVND (reference sequence). The CDR3 is 13 residues long. V lost 3 bases, J lost 4 bases, and 9 bases lay in between.

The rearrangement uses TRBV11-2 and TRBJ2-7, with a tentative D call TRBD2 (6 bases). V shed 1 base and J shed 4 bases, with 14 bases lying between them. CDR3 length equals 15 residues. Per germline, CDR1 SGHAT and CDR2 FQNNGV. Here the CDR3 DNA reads TGTGCCAGCAGCTTAGTGTCTAGCGCCCGATACGAGCAGTACTTC. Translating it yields CASSLVSSARYEQYF.

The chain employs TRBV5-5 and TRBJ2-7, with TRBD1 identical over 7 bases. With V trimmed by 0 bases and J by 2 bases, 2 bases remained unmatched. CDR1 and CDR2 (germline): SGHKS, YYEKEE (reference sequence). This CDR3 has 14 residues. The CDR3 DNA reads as TGTGCCAGCAGCTTGGTCACAGGGGCCTACGAGCAGTACTTC. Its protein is CASSLVTGAYEQYF.

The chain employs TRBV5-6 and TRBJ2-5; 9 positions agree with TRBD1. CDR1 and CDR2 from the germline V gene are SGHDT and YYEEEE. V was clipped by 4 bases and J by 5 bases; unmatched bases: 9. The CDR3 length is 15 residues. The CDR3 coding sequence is TGTGCCAGCAGCGCCGGGACAGGGCTGCGGGAGACCCAGTACTTC. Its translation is CASSAGTGLRETQYF.

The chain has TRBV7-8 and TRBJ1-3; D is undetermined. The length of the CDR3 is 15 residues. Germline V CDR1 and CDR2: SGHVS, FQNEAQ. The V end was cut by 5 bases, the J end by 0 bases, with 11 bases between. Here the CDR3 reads CASSPLSHSGNTIYF. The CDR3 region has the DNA TGTGCCAGCAGCCCCCTTAGCCACTCTGGAAACACCATATATTTT.

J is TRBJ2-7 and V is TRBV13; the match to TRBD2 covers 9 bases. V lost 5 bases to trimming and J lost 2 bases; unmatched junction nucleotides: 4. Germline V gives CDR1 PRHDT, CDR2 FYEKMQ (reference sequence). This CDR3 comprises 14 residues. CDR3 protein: CASSQGLATYEQYF. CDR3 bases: TGTGCCAGCAGCCAGGGACTAGCTACCTACGAGCAGTACTTC.

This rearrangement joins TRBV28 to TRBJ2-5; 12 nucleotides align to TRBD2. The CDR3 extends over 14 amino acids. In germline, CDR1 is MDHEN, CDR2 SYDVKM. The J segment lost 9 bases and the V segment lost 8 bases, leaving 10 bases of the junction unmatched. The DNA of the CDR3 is TGTGCCAGCGGCCTCTGGACTAGCGGGAACCCCCAGTACTTC. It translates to CASGLWTSGNPQYF.

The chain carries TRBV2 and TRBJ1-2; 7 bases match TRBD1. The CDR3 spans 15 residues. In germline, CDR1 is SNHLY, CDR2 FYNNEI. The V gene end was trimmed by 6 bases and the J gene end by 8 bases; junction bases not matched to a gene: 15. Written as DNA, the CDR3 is TGTGCCAGCAGCGAAAGGGACAGCCGAGGCCGCGGCTACACCTTC. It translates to CASSERDSRGRGYTF.

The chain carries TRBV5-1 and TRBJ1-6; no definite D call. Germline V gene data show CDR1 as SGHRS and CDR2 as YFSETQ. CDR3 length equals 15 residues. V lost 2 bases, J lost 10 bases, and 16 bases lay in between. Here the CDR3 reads CASSLGGDLRSPLHF. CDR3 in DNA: TGCGCCAGCAGCTTAGGCGGGGATCTTCGATCACCCCTCCACTTT.

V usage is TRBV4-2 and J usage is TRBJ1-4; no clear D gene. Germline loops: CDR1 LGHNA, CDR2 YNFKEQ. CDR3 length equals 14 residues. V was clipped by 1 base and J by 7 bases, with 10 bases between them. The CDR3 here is CASSQGGVVEKLFF. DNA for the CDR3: TGTGCCAGCAGCCAAGGGGGAGTTGTTGAAAAACTGTTTTTT.

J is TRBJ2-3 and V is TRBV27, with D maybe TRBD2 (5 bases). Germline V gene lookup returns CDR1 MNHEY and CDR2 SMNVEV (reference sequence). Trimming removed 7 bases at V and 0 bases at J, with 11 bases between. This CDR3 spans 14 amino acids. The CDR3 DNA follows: TGTGCCAGCACGGACGGGATTAGCACAGATACGCAGTATTTT. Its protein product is CASTDGISTDTQYF.

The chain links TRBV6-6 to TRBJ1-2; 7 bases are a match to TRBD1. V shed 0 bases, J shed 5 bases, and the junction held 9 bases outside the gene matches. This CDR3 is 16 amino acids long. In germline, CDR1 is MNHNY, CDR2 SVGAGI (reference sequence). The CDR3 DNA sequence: TGTGCCAGCAGTTACTCCACGACAGGGCTCATATATGGCTACACCTTC. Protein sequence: CASSYSTTGLIYGYTF.

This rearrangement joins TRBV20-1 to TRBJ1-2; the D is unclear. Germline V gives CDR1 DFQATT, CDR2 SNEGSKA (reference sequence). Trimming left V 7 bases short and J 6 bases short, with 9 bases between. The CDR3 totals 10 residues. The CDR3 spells CSVDGDGYTF. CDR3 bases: TGCAGTGTGGACGGGGATGGCTACACCTTC.

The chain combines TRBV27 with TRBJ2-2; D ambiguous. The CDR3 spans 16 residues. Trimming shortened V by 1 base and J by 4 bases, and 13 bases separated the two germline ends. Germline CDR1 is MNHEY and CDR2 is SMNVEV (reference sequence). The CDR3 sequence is CASSLWRQAGTGELFF. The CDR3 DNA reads TGTGCCAGCAGTTTATGGCGCCAGGCTGGCACCGGGGAGCTGTTTTTT.

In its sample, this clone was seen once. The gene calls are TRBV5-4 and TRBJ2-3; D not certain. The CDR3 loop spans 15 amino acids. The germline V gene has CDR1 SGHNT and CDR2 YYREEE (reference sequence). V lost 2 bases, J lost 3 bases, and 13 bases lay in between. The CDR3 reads CASSFIGTETDTQYF. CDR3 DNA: TGTGCCAGCAGCTTTATCGGTACAGAAACAGATACGCAGTATTTT. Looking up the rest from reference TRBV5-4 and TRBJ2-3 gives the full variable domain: ETGVTQSPTHLIKTRGQQVTLRCSSQSGHNTVSWYQQALGQGPQFIFQYYREEENGRGNFPPRFSGLQFPNYSSELNVNALELDDSALYLCASSFIGTETDTQYFGPGTRLTVL.

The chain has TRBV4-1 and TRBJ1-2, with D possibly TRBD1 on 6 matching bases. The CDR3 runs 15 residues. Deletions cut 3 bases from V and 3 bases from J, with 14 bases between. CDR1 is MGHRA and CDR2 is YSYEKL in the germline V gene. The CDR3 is CASSQTTGNHYGYTF. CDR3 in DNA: TGCGCCAGCAGCCAGACCACAGGGAATCACTATGGCTACACCTTC.

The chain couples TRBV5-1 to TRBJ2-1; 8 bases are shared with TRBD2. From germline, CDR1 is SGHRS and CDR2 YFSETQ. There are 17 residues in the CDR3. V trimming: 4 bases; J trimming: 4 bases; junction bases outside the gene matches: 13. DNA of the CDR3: TGCGCCAGCAGCGTAAGAGAGCTCGGGACTAGATACAATGAGCAGTTCTTC. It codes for CASSVRELGTRYNEQFF.